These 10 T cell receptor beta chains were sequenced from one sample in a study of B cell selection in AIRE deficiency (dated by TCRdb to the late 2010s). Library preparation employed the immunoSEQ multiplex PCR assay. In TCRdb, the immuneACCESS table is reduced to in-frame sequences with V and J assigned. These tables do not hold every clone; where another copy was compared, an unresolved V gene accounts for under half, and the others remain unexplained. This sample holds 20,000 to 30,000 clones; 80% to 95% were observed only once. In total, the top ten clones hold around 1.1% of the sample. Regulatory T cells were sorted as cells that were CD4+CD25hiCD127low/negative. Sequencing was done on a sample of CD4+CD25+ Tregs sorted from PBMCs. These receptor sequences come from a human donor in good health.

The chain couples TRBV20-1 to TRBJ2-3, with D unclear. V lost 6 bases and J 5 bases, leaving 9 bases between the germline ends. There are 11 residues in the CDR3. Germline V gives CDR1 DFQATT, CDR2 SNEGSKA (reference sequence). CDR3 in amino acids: CSASRLDTQYF. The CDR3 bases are TGCAGTGCGAGCAGACTAGATACGCAGTATTTT.

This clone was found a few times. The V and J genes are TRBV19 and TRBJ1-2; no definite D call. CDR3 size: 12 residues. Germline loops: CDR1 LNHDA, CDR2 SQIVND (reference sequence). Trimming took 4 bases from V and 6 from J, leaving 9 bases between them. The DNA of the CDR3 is TGTGCCAGTAGTACCCGTATAGATGGCTACACCTTC. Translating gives CASSTRIDGYTF.

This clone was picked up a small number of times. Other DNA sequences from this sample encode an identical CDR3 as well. As DNA, the CDR3 is TGCGCCAGCAGCTTGGGGCAGGGCCTTAACTATGGCTACACCTTC. Translation gives CASSLGQGLNYGYTF. The chain combines TRBV5-1 with TRBJ1-2, with TRBD1 as a possible D gene (5 bases). The CDR3 sequence is 15 residues long. CDR1 is SGHRS, CDR2 YFSETQ, per germline. V was shortened by 0 bases and J by 1 base, with 10 bases between the two germline ends.

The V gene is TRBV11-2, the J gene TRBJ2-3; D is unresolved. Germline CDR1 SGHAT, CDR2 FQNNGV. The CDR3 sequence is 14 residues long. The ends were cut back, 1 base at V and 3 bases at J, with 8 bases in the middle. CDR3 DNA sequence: TGTGCCAGCAGCTTAGGTATAGGGACAGATACGCAGTATTTT. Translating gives CASSLGIGTDTQYF.

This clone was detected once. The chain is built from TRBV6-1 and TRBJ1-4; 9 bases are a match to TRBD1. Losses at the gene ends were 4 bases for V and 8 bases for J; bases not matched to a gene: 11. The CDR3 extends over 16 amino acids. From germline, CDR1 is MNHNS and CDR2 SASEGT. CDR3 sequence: CASSAQGQGIKEKLFF. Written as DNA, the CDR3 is TGTGCCAGCAGTGCCCAGGGACAGGGAATCAAGGAAAAACTGTTTTTT.

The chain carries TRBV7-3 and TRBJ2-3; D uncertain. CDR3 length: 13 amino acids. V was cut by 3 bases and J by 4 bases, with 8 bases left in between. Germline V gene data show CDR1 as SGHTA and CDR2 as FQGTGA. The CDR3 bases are TGTGCCAGCAGCTTTGGTGGGGCAGATACGCAGTATTTT. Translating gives CASSFGGADTQYF.

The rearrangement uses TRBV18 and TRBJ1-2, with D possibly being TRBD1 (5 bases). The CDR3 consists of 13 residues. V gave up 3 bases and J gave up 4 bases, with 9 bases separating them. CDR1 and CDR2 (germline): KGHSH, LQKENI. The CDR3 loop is CASSPDTTYGYTF. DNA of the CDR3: TGTGCCAGCTCACCGGACACCACCTATGGCTACACCTTC.

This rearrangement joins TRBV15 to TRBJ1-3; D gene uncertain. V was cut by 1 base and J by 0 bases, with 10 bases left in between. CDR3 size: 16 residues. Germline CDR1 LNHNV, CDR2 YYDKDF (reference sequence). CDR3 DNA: TGTGCCACCAGCAGAGTGGTGGCGAGCTCTGGAAACACCATATATTTT. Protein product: CATSRVVASSGNTIYF.

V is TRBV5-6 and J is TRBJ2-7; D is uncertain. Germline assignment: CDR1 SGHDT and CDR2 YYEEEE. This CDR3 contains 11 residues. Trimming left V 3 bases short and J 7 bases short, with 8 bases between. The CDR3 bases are TGTGCCAGCAGCTGGGGTTGGGAGCAGTACTTC. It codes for CASSWGWEQYF. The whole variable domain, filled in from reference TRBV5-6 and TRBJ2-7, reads DAGVTQSPTHLIKTRGQQVTLRCSPKSGHDTVSWYQQALGQGPQFIFQYYEEEERQRGNFPDRFSGHQFPNYSSELNVNALLLGDSALYLCASSWGWEQYFGPGTRLTVT.

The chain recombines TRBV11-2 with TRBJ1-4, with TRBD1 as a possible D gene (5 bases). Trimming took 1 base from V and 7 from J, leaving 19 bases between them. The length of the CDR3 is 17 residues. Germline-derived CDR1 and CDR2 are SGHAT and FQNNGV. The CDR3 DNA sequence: TGTGCCAGCAGCTTAGTAGGCCCGCAGGGTCGGACTGAAAAACTGTTTTTT. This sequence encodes CASSLVGPQGRTEKLFF.